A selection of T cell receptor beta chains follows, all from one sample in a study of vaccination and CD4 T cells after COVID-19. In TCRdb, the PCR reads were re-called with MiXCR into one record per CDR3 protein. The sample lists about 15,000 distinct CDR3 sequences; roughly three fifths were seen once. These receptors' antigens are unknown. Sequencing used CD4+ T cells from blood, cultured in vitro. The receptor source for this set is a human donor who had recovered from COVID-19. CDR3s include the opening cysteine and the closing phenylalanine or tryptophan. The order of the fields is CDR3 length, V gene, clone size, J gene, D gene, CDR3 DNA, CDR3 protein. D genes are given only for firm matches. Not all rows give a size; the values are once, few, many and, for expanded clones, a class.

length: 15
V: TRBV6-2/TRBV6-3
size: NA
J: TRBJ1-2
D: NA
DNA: TGTGCCAGCAGTTACTCACATCCCGGGTCCCATGGCTACACCTTC
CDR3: CASSYSHPGSHGYTF

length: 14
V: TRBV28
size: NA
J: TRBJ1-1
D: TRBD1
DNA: TGTGCCAGCAGCCCCGGGACAGTGAACACTGAAGCTTTCTTT
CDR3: CASSPGTVNTEAFF

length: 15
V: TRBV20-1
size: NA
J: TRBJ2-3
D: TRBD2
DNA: TGCAGTGCTAGGAGAGTCGGGGGGGGCCGTGATACGCAGTATTTT
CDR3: CSARRVGGGRDTQYF

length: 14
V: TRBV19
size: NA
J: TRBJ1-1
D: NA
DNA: TGTGCCAGTAGTAAGGGGACGGGGGGCGCTGAAGCTTTCTTT
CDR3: CASSKGTGGAEAFF

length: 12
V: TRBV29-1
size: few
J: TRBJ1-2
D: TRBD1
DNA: TGCAGCGCCGGACAGGGAAACTATGGCTACACCTTC
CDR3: CSAGQGNYGYTF

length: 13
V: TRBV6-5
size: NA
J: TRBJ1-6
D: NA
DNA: TGTGCCAGCAGTTACGACGGTAATTCACCCCTCCACTTT
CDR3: CASSYDGNSPLHF

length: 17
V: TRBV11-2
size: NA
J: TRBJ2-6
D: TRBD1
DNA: TGTGCCAGCAGCCGCGGACAGGGGGGCTCTGGGGCCAACGTCCTGACTTTC
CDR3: CASSRGQGGSGANVLTF

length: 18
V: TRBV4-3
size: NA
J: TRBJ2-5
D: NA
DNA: TGCGCCAGCAGCCAAGACGGACCCCTGGGGCAGGGAATTGAGACCCAGTACTTC
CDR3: CASSQDGPLGQGIETQYF

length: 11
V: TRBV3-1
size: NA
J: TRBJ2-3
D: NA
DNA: TGTGCCAGCAGAAGATCAGATACGCAGTATTTT
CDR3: CASRRSDTQYF

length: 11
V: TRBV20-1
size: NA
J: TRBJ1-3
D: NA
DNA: TGCAGTGCTAGCCCCTCGGACACCATATATTTT
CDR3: CSASPSDTIYF

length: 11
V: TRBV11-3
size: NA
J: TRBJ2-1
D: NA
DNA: TGTGCCAGCAGCTTAGACAGGGATAAGATCTTC
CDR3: CASSLDRDKIF

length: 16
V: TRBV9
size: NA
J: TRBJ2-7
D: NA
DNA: TGTGCCAGCAGCGGGGGTATAGGCCAGGGACACTACGAGCAGTACTTC
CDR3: CASSGGIGQGHYEQYF

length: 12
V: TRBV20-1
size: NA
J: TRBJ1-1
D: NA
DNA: TGCAGTGCTAGAGAAGGGAACACTGAAGCTTTCTTT
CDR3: CSAREGNTEAFF

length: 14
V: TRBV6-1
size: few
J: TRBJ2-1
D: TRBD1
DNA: TGTGCCATGGCCAGGGGGCAGTCCTACAATGAGCAGTTCTTC
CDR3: CAMARGQSYNEQFF

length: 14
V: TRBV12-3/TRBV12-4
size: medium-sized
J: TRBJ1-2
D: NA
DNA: TGTGCCAGCAGTTGGGCGACAGGAATCTATGGCTACACCTTC
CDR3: CASSWATGIYGYTF

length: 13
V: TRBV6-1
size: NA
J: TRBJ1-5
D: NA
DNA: TGTGCCAGCAGAACGGACGGCGATCAGCCCCAGCATTTT
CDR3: CASRTDGDQPQHF

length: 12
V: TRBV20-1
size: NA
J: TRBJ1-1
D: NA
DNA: TGCAGTGTACCAGCGGGGAACACTGAAGCTTTCTTT
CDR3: CSVPAGNTEAFF

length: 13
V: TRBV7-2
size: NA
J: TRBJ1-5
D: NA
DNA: TGTGCCAGCAGCCCTACCGACCATCAGCCCCAGCATTTT
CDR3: CASSPTDHQPQHF

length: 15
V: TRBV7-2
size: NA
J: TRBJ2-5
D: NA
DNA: TGTGCCAGCAGCTTCGGGGGGCGACAACAAGAGACCCAGTACTTC
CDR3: CASSFGGRQQETQYF

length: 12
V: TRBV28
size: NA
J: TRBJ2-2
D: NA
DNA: TGTGCCAGCAGTGGAGCGGTCGGGGAGCTGTTTTTT
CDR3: CASSGAVGELFF

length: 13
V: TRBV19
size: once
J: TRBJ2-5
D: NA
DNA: TGTGCCAGCTCGAGGACAGCACAAGAGACCCAGTACTTC
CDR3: CASSRTAQETQYF

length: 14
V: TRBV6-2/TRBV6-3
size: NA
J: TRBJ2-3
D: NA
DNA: TGTGCCAGCAGTTACTCGGGTTTTCCAGATACGCAGTATTTT
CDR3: CASSYSGFPDTQYF

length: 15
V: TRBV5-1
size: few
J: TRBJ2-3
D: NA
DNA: TGCGCCAGCAGCACCGGTGGGGTTAGCACAGATACGCAGTATTTT
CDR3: CASSTGGVSTDTQYF

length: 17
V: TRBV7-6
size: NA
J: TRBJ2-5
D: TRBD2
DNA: TGTGCCAGCAGCTTCGCCCCGCGGGGGGCGCGGGAAGAGACCCAGTACTTC
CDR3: CASSFAPRGAREETQYF

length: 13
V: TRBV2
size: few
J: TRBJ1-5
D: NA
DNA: TGTGCCAGCATGGCCGGGATGCGGCAGCCCCAGCATTTT
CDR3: CASMAGMRQPQHF

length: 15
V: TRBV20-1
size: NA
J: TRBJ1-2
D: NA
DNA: TGCAGTGCTAGAGATGGTGGGGGGATAGTCTATGGCTACACCTTC
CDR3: CSARDGGGIVYGYTF

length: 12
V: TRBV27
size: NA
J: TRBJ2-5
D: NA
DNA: TGTGCCAGCAGTTTAAGTGGGGAGACCCAGTACTTC
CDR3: CASSLSGETQYF